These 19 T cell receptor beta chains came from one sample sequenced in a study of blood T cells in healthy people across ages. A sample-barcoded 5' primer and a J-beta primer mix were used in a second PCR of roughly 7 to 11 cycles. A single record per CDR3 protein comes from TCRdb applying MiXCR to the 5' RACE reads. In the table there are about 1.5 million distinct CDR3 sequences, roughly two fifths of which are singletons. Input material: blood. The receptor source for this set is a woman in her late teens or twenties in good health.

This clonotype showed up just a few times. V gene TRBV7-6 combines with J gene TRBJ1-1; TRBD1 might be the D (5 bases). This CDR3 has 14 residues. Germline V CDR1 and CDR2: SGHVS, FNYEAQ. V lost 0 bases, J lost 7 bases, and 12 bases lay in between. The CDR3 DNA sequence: TGTGCCAGCAGCTTAGCGCTGGGGGGAATTGAAGCTTTCTTT. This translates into CASSLALGGIEAFF. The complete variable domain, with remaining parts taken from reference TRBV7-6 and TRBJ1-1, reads GAGVSQSPRYKVTKRGQDVALRCDPISGHVSLYWYRQALGQGPEFLTYFNYEAQQDKSGLPNDRFSAERPEGSISTLTIQRTEQRDSAMYRCASSLALGGIEAFFGQGTRLTVV.

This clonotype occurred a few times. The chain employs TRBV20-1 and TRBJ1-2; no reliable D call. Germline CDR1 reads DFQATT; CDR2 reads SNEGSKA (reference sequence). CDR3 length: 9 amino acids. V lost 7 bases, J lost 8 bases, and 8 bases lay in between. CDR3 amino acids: CSGIRGYTF. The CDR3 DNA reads TGCAGTGGGATACGGGGCTACACCTTC.

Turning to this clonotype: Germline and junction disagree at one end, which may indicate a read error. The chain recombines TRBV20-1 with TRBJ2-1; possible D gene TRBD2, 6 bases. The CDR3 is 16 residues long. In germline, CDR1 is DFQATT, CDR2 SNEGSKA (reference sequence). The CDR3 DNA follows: TGCAGTGCTAGTGAGGCGCGGGGTGTTTACTACAATGAGCGGTTCTTC. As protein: CSASEARGVYYNERFF.

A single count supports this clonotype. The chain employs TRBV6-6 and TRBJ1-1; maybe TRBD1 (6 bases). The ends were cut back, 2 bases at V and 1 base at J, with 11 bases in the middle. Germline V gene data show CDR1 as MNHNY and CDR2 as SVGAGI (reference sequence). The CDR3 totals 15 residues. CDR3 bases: TGTGCCAGCAGTTACGGGTCAGGGGCGAACACTGAAGCTTTCTTT. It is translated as CASSYGSGANTEAFF.

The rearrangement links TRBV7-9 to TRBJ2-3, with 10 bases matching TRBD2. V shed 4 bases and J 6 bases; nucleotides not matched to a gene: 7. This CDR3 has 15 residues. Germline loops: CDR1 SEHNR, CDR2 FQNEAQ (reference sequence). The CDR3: CASSYTSGTRDTQYF. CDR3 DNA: TGTGCCAGCAGCTATACTAGCGGGACCAGGGATACGCAGTATTTT.

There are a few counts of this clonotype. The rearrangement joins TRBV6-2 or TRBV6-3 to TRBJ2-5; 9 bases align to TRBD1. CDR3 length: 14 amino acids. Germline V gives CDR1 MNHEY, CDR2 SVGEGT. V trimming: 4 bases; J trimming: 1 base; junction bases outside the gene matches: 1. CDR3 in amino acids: CASSWDRVQETQYF. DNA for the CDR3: TGTGCCAGCAGTTGGGACAGGGTCCAAGAGACCCAGTACTTC.

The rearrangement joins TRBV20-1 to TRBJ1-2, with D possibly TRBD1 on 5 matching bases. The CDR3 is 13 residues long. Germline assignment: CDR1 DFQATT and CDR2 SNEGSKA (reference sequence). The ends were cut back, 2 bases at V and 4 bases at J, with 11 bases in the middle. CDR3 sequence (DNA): TGCAGTGCTAGATCGGACACCGGCTATGGCTACACCTTC. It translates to CSARSDTGYGYTF.

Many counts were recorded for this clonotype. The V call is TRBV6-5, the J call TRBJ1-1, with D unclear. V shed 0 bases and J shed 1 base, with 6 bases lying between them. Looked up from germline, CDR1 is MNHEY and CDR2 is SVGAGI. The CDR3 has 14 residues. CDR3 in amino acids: CASSYSTPNTEAFF. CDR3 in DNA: TGTGCCAGCAGTTACTCGACACCGAACACTGAAGCTTTCTTT.

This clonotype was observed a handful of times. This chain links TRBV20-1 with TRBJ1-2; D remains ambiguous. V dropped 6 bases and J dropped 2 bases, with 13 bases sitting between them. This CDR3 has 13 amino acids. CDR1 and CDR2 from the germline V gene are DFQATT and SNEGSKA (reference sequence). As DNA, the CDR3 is TGCAGTGCACCCTTGGTAGGGAACTATGGCTACACCTTC. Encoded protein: CSAPLVGNYGYTF.

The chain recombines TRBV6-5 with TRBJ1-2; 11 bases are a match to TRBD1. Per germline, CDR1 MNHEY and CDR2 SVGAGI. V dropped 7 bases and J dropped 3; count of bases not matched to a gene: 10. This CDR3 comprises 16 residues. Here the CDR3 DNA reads TGTGCCAGCACCTCGTCCCGGACAGGGGGCTACTATGGCTACACCTTC. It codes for CASTSSRTGGYYGYTF.

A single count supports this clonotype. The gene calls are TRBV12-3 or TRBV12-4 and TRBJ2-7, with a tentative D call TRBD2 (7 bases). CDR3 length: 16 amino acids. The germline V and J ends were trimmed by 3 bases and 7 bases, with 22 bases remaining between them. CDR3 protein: CASSFLRGGTYNEQYF. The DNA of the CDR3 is TGTGCCAGCAGTTTCCTGAGGGGGGGAACCTACAATGAGCAGTACTTC.

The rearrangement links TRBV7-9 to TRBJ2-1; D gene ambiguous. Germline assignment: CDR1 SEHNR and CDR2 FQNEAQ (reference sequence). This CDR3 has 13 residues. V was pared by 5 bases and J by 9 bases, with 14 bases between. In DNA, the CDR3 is TGTGCCAGCAGCGCACGGCATGATTCTGAGCAGTTCTTC. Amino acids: CASSARHDSEQFF.

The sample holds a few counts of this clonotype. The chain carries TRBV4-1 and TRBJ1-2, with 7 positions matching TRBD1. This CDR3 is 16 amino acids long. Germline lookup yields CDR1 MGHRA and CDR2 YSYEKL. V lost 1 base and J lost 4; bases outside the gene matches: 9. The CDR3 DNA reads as TGCGCCAGCAGCCAAGCACCCCACAGGGGCGGCTATGGCTACACCTTC. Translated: CASSQAPHRGGYGYTF.

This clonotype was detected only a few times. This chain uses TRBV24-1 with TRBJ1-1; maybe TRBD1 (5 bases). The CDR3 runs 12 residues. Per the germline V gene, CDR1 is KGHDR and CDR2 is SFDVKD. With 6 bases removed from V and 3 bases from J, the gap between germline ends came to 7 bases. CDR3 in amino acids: CATSSGYTEAFF. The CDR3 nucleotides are TGTGCCACCAGTTCAGGGTACACTGAAGCTTTCTTT.

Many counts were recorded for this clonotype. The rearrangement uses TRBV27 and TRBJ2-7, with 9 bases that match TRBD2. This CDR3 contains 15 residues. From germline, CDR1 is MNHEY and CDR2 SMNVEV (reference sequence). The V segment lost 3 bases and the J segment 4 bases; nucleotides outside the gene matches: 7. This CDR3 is CASSLFSGSQYEQYF. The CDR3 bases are TGTGCCAGCAGTTTGTTTAGCGGGAGTCAGTACGAGCAGTACTTC.

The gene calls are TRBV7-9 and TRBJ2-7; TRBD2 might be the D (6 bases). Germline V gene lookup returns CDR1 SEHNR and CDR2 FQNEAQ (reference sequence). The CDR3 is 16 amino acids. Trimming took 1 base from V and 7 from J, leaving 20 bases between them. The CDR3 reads CASSLEGLRFRNEQYF. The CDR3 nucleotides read TGTGCCAGCAGCTTAGAGGGACTCCGATTCCGGAATGAGCAGTACTTC.

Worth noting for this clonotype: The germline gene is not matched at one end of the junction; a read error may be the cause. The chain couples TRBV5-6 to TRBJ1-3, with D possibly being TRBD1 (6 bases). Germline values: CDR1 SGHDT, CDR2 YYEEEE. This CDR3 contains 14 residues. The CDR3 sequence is CASRARGLGNTVYF. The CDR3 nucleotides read TGTGCCAGCAGGGCCCGGGGGCTAGGAAACACCGTATATTTT.

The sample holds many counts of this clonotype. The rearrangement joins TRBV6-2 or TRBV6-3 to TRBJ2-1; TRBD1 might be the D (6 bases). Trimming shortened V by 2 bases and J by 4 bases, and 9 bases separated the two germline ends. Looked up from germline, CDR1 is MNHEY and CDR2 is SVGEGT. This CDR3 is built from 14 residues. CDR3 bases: TGTGCCAGCAGTTACCGAGGGGGTTACAATGAGCAGTTCTTC. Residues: CASSYRGGYNEQFF.

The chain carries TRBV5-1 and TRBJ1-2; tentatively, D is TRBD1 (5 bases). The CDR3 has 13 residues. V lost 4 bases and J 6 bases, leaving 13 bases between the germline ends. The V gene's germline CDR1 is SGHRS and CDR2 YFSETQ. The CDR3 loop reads CASSPGTQNGYTF. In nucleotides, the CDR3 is TGCGCCAGCAGCCCGGGGACTCAGAATGGCTACACCTTC.